This TCR beta chain was sequenced for a study of cytomegalovirus exposure and HLA in healthy donors. Primers for the PCR totalled 60 Vbeta and 13 Jbeta. Here immunoSEQ multiplex PCR was the method, and the copy in TCRdb shows in-frame clones only, minus some. Of more than 110,000 clones detected, approximately 80% appear once; the ten largest clones hold roughly 1.4%. About this clone: Its antigen remains unknown.

Regarding the study as a whole: In a later analysis, an Asian-associated ancestry cluster reportedly showed fewer N-insertions than the roughly 730-donor mean. Some highly shared sequence variants likely arose as a pipeline artifact.

Per the germline V gene, CDR1 is MDHEN and CDR2 is SYDVKM. The V and J ends lost 5 bases and 0 bases, in that order; junction bases with no gene match: 16. The CDR3 covers 21 residues. Input material: PBMCs. The genes are TRBV28 and TRBJ2-1; 13 bases match TRBD2. The TCR comes from a man aged 30 to 39 in good health and CMV-seropositive. The CDR3, as DNA: TGTGCCAGCAGTCCCCCCCGTGTAGGACTAGCGGGGGTTCCCTCCTACAATGAGCAGTTCTTC. This translates into CASSPPRVGLAGVPSYNEQFF.